A single sample gave rise to the 11 T cell receptor beta chains below, sequenced in a study of CD8 T cells in Susac syndrome. Reverse transcription of roughly 0.5 to 1 ug RNA was carried out with random hexamers. TCRdb passed the immunoSEQ multiplex PCR reads through MiXCR, listing each CDR3 protein once. The sample lists about 300,000 distinct CDR3 sequences, approximately 85% seen once, with roughly 0.22% in the top ten. Sequencing was performed on CD8+ T cells from PBMCs. The source of these receptors is a human donor with multiple sclerosis.

This clonotype has a single count. The genes are TRBV14 and TRBJ2-7; 8 bases map to TRBD1. Unmatched junction bases numbered 3, after V lost 2 bases and J lost 3 bases. This CDR3 is 14 amino acids long. Germline CDR1 reads SGHDN; CDR2 reads FVKESK. This CDR3 is CASSQQTGGYEQYF. The CDR3 nucleotides read TGTGCCAGCAGCCAACAAACAGGGGGCTACGAGCAGTACTTC.

J is TRBJ2-3 and V is TRBV21-1; no DNA check was done on the table's D call, TRBD2. TRBV21-1 is a pseudogene locus. The CDR3 is 14 amino acids. The CDR3 loop is CASSGSGSTDTQYF. DNA of the CDR3: TGTGCCAGCAGCGGTAGCGGAAGCACAGATACGCAGTATTTT.

The rearrangement joins TRBV28 to TRBJ2-5; the D gene is possibly TRBD2 (6 bases). V was clipped by 5 bases and J by 0 bases, with 10 bases between them. CDR3 length: 14 amino acids. Germline lookup yields CDR1 MDHEN and CDR2 SYDVKM. The CDR3 DNA reads TGTGCCAGCAGTCTGCGACTAGACCAAGAGACCCAGTACTTC. Its translation: CASSLRLDQETQYF. The full variable domain, rest sourced from reference TRBV28 and TRBJ2-5, is DVKVTQSSRYLVKRTGEKVFLECVQDMDHENMFWYRQDPGLGLRLIYFSYDVKMKEKGDIPEGYSVSREKKERFSLILESASTNQTSMYLCASSLRLDQETQYFGPGTRLLVL.

The chain couples TRBV27 to TRBJ1-2, with no clear D. The CDR3 is made up of 13 amino acids. Germline V gene sequence: CDR1 MNHEY, CDR2 SMNVEV (reference sequence). V was trimmed by 3 bases and J by 4 bases, leaving 9 bases between them. CDR3 bases: TGTGCCAGCAGTTTGACCAGCCTCTATGGCTACACCTTC. Its protein product is CASSLTSLYGYTF.

As DNA, the CDR3 is TGTGCCAGCAGCTCGGACGCATCGACGGCGACAGATACGCAGTATTTT. This encodes CASSSDASTATDTQYF. The chain combines TRBV7-2 with TRBJ2-3, with D hard to call. The CDR3 contains 16 residues. V was shortened by 4 bases and J by 3 bases, with 17 bases between the two germline ends. Germline V lookup: CDR1 SGHTA, CDR2 FQGNSA.

The count of this clonotype is one. The rearrangement uses TRBV24-1 and TRBJ2-1; 8 bases are a match to TRBD1. Germline assignment: CDR1 KGHDR and CDR2 SFDVKD. This CDR3 has 16 residues. V was pared by 3 bases and J by 7 bases, with 10 bases of the junction left unmatched. The CDR3 loop reads CATSDTGQGVFNEQFF. The CDR3 bases are TGTGCCACCAGTGATACCGGACAGGGTGTGTTTAATGAGCAGTTCTTC.

The chain joins TRBV30 to TRBJ2-5, with D perhaps TRBD2 (5 bases). Trimming removed 6 bases from V and 5 bases from J, with 7 bases in between. The V gene's germline CDR1 is GTSNPN and CDR2 SVGIG (reference sequence). There are 10 residues in the CDR3. CDR3 nucleotide sequence: TGTGCCTGCGGGGTGGAGACCCAGTACTTC. This sequence encodes CACGVETQYF.

This sequence joins TRBV27 and TRBJ2-6; D remains unclear. The CDR3 contains 16 residues. Germline V gene sequence: CDR1 MNHEY, CDR2 SMNVEV (reference sequence). Trimming pared 2 bases from V and 0 bases from J, leaving 8 bases between. Here the CDR3 reads CASSLVLSSGANVLTF. The CDR3 DNA reads as TGTGCCAGCAGTTTAGTCCTTAGCTCTGGGGCCAACGTCCTGACTTTC. The variable domain in full, completed from reference TRBV27 and TRBJ2-6, reads EAQVTQNPRYLITVTGKKLTVTCSQNMNHEYMSWYRQDPGLGLRQIYYSMNVEVTDKGDVPEGYKVSRKEKRNFPLILESPSPNQTSLYFCASSLVLSSGANVLTFGAGSRLTVL.

This chain connects TRBV14 to TRBJ2-5; D unclear. This CDR3 has 18 residues. V was trimmed by 0 bases and J by 2 bases, leaving 19 bases between them. Germline CDR1 SGHDN, CDR2 FVKESK. In DNA, the CDR3 is TGTGCCAGCAGCCAAGAAGCCCCAGTTGGAAGGTGGCAAGAGACCCAGTACTTC. This encodes CASSQEAPVGRWQETQYF.

The chain uses TRBV28 and TRBJ2-1; 8 bases match TRBD2. The V gene end was trimmed by 3 bases and the J gene end by 4 bases; junction bases not matched to a gene: 11. This CDR3 contains 17 residues. Germline V gene sequence: CDR1 MDHEN, CDR2 SYDVKM. CDR3 bases: TGTGCCAGCAGTTTGGAGGGTATGGGACTAGAGTACAATGAGCAGTTCTTC. Its translation: CASSLEGMGLEYNEQFF.

This clonotype was seen many times. V gene TRBV7-2 combines with J gene TRBJ2-5; D is undetermined. The CDR3 has 12 residues. Trimming left V 5 bases short and J 0 bases short, with 4 bases between. Germline values: CDR1 SGHTA, CDR2 FQGNSA. This CDR3 is CASSVNQETQYF. For the CDR3, the DNA is TGTGCCAGCAGCGTAAACCAAGAGACCCAGTACTTC. Variable domain in full (rest from reference TRBV7-2 and TRBJ2-5): GAGVSQSPSNKVTEKGKDVELRCDPISGHTALYWYRQSLGQGLEFLIYFQGNSAPDKSGLPSDRFSAERTGGSVSTLTIQRTQQEDSAVYLCASSVNQETQYFGPGTRLLVL.